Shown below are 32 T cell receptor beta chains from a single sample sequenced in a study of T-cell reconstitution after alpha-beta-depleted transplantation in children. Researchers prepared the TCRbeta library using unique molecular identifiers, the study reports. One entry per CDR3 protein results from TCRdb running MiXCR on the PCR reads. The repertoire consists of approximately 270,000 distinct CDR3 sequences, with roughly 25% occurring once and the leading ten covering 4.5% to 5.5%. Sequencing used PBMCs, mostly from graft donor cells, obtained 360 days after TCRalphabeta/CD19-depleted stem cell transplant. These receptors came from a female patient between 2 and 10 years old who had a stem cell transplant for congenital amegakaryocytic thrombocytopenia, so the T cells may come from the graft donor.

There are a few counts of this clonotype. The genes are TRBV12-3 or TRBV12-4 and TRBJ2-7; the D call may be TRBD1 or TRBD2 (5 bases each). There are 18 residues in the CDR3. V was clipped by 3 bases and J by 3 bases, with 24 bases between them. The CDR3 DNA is TGTGCCAGCAGTTTGGAGGCGGCAGGGTGGGAACTACACTACGAGCAGTACTTC. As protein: CASSLEAAGWELHYEQYF.

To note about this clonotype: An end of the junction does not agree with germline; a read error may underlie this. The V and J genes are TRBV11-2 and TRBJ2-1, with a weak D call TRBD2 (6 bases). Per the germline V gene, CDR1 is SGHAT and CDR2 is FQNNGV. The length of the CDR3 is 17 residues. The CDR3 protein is CASSLGTGTALHNQQFF. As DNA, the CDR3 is TGTGCCAGCAGCTTAGGAACTGGGACTGCCCTCCACAATCAGCAGTTCTTC.

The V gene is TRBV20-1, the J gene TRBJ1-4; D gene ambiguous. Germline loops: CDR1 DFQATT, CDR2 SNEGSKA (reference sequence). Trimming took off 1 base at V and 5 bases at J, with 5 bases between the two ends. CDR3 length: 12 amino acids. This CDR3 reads CSARVLNEKLFF. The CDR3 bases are TGCAGTGCTAGAGTATTAAATGAAAAACTGTTTTTT.

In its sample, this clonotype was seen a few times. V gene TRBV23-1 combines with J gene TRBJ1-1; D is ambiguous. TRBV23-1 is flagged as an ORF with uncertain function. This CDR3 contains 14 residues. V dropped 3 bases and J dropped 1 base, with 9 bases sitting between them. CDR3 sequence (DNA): TGCGCCAGCAGTCAGAACACCCAGAACACTGAAGCTTTCTTT. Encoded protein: CASSQNTQNTEAFF.

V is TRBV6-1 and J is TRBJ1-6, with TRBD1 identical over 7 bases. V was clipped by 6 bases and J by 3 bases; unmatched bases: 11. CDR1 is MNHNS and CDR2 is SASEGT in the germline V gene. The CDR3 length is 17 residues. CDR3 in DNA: TGTGCCAGCAGCTTGGCGAGGGGGCAGAACTATAATTCACCCCTCCACTTT. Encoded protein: CASSLARGQNYNSPLHF.

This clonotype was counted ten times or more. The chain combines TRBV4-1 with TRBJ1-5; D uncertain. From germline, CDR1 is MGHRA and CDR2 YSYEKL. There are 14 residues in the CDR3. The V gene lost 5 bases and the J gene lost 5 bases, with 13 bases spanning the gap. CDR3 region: CASSNPGPYQPQHF. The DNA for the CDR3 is TGCGCCAGCAGCAACCCGGGCCCTTATCAGCCCCAGCATTTT.

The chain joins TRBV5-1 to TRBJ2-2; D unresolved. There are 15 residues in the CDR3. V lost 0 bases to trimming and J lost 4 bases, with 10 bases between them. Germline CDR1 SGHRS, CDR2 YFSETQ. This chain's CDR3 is CASSLDTPGTGELFF. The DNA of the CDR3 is TGCGCCAGCAGCTTGGACACCCCGGGCACCGGGGAGCTGTTTTTT. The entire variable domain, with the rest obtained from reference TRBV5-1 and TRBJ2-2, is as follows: KAGVTQTPRYLIKTRGQQVTLSCSPISGHRSVSWYQQTPGQGLQFLFEYFSETQRNKGNFPGRFSGRQFSNSRSEMNVSTLELGDSALYLCASSLDTPGTGELFFGEGSRLTVL.

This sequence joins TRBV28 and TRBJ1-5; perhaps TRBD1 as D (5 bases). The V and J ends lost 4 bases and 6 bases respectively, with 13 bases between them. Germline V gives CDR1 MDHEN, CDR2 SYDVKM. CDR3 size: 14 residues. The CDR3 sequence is CASSSDIGPQPQHF. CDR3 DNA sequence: TGTGCCAGCAGTTCGGACATAGGACCTCAGCCCCAGCATTTT.

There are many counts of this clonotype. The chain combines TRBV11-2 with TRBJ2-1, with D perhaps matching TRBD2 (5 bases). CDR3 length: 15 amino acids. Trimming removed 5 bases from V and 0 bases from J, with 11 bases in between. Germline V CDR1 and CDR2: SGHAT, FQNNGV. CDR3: CASSPRTVSYNEQFF. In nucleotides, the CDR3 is TGTGCCAGCAGCCCGCGGACTGTCTCCTACAATGAGCAGTTCTTC.

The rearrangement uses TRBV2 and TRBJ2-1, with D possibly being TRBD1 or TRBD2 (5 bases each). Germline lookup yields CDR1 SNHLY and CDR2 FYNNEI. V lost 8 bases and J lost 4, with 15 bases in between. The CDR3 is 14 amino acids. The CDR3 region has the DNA TGTGCCAGCTGGGACGGGCAAGTATACAATGAGCAGTTCTTC. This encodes CASWDGQVYNEQFF.

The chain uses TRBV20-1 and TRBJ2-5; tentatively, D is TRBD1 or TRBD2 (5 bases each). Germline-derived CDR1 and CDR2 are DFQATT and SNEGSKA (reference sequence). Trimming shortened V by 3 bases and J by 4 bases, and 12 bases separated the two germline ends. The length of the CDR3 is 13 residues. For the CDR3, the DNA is TGCAGTGCTAGTGTGAGGGGAAGAGAGACCCAGTACTTC. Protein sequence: CSASVRGRETQYF.

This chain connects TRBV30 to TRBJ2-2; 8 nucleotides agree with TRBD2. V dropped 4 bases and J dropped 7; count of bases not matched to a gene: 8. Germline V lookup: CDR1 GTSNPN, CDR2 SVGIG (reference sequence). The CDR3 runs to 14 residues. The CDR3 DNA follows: TGTGCCTGGACTAGGACTAGCATCGGCGGGGAGCTGTTTTTT. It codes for CAWTRTSIGGELFF.

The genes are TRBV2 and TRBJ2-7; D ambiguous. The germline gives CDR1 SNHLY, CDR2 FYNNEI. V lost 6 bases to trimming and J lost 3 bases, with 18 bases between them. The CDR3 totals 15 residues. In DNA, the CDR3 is TGTGCCAGCAGGATCGGCGCCAATAAAAACTACGAGCAGTACTTC. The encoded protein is CASRIGANKNYEQYF.

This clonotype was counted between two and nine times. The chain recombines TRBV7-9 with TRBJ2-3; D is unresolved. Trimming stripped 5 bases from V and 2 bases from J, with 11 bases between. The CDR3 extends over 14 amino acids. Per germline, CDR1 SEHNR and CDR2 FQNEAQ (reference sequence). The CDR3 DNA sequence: TGTGCCAGCAGCCCCCGTTGGAACACAGATACGCAGTATTTT. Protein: CASSPRWNTDTQYF.

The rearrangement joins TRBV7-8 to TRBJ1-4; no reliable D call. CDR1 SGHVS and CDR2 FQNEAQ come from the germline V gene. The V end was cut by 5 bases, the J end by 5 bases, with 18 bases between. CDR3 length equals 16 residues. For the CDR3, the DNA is TGTGCCAGCAGCCATGCTGAGGGCAAAGCAAATGAAAAACTGTTTTTT. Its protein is CASSHAEGKANEKLFF.

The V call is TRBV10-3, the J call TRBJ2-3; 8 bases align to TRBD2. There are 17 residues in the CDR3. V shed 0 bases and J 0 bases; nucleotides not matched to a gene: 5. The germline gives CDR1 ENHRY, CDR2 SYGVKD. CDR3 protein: CAISESRAGGSTDTQYF. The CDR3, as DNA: TGTGCCATCAGTGAGTCCCGGGCGGGAGGAAGCACAGATACGCAGTATTTT.

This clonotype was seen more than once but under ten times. The CDR3 region has the DNA TGCGCCAGCAGTGAAGGGTTCTCCTACAATGAGCAGTTCTTC. It is translated as CASSEGFSYNEQFF. The chain carries TRBV10-2 and TRBJ2-1; D unclear. V shed 3 bases and J shed 0 bases, with 6 bases lying between them. The CDR3 has 14 residues. CDR1 and CDR2 from the germline V gene are WSHSY and SAAADI.

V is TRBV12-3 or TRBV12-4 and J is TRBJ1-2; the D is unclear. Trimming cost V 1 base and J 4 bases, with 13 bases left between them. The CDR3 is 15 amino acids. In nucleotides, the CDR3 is TGTGCCAGCAGTTTAGGGCAGCGCTCACCCTATGGCTACACCTTC. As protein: CASSLGQRSPYGYTF.

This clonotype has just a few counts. CDR3 coding DNA: TGCAGTGCAAGCCTACCCGGGACAACGAGCACAGATACGCAGTATTTT. It is translated as CSASLPGTTSTDTQYF. This chain connects TRBV20-1 to TRBJ2-3; a weak D match, TRBD1 (6 bases). CDR3 length: 16 residues. Trimming took off 6 bases at V and 0 bases at J, with 19 bases between the two ends. CDR1 and CDR2 (germline): DFQATT, SNEGSKA (reference sequence).

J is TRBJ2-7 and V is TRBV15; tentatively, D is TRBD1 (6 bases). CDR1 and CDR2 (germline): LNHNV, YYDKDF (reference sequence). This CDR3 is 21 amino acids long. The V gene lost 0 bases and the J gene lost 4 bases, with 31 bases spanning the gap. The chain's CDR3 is CATSRDYWTDRITQGNYEQYF. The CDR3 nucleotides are TGTGCCACCAGCAGAGATTACTGGACAGACCGCATAACCCAAGGGAATTACGAGCAGTACTTC.

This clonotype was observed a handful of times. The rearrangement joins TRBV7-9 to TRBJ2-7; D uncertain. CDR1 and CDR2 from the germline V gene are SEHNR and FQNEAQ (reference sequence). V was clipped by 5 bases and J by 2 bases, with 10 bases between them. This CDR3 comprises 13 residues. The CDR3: CASSPITTYEQYF. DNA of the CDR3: TGTGCCAGCAGCCCCATCACGACCTACGAGCAGTACTTC.

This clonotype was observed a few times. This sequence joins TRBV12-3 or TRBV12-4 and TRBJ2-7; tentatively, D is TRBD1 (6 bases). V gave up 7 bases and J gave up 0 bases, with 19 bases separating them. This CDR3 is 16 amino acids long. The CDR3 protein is CASTPHSGESSYEQYF. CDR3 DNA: TGTGCCAGCACCCCACACTCAGGGGAGAGCTCCTACGAGCAGTACTTC.

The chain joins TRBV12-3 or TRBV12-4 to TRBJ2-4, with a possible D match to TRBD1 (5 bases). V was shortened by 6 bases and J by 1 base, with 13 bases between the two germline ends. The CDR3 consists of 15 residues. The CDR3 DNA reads TGTGCCAGCAGCCCCAGGGTTTTTGCCAAAAACATTCAGTACTTC. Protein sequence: CASSPRVFAKNIQYF.

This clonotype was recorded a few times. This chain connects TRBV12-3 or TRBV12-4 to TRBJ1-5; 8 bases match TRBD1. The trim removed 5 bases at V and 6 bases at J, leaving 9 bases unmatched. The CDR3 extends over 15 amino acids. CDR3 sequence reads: CASSGTGGRGQPQHF. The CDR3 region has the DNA TGTGCCAGCAGTGGAACAGGGGGACGAGGTCAGCCCCAGCATTTT.

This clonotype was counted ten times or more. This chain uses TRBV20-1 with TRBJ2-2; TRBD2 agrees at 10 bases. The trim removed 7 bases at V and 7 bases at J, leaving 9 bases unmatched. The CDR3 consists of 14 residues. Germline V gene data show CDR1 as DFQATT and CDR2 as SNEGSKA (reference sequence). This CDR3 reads CSVGKLAGRGELFF. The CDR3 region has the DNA TGCAGTGTTGGGAAACTAGCGGGGCGCGGGGAGCTGTTTTTT.

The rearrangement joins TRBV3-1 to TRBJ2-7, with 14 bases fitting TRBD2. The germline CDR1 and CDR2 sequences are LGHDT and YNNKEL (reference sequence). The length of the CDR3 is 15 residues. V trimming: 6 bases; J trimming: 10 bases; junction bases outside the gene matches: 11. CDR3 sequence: CASREGLAGDSHQYF. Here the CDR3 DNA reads TGTGCCAGCAGAGAGGGACTAGCGGGAGATTCGCATCAGTACTTC.

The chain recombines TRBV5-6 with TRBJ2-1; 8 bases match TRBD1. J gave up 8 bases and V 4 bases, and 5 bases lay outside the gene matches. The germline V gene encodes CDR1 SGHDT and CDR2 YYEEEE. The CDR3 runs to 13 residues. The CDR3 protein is CASSLGTGYEQFF. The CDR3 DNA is TGTGCCAGCAGCCTAGGGACAGGTTATGAGCAGTTCTTC. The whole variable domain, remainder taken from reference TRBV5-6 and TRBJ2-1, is DAGVTQSPTHLIKTRGQQVTLRCSPKSGHDTVSWYQQALGQGPQFIFQYYEEEERQRGNFPDRFSGHQFPNYSSELNVNALLLGDSALYLCASSLGTGYEQFFGPGTRLTVL.

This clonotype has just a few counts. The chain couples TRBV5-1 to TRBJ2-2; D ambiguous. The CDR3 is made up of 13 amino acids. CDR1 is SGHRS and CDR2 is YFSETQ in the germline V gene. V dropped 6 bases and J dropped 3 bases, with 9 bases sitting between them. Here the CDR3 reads CASKLRDTGELFF. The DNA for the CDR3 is TGCGCCAGCAAACTTAGGGACACCGGGGAGCTGTTTTTT.

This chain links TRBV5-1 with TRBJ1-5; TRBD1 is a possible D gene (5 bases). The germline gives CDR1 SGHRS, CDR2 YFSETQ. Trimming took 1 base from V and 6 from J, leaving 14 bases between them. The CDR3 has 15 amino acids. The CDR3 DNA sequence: TGCGCCAGCAGCTTGCTTGAGGGGCCGGGTCAGCCCCAGCATTTT. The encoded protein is CASSLLEGPGQPQHF.

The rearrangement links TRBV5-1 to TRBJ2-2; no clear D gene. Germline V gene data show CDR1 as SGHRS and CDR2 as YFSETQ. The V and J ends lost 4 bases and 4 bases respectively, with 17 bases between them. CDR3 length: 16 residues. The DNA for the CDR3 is TGCGCCAGCAGCCCCTTCTATAAGACGTTCACCGGGGAGCTGTTTTTT. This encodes CASSPFYKTFTGELFF.

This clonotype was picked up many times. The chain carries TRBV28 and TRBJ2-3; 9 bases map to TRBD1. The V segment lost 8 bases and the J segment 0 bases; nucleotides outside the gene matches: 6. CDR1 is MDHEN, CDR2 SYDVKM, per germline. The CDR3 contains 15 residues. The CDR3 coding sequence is TGTGCCAGCGGGGGACAGGGTCTAAGCACAGATACGCAGTATTTT. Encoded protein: CASGGQGLSTDTQYF.

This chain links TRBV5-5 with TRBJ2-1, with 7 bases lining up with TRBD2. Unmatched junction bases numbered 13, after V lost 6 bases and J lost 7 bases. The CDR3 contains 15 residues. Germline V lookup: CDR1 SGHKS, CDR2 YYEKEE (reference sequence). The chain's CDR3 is CASTLAGERWNEQFF. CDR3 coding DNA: TGTGCCAGCACCCTCGCGGGGGAACGGTGGAATGAGCAGTTCTTC.